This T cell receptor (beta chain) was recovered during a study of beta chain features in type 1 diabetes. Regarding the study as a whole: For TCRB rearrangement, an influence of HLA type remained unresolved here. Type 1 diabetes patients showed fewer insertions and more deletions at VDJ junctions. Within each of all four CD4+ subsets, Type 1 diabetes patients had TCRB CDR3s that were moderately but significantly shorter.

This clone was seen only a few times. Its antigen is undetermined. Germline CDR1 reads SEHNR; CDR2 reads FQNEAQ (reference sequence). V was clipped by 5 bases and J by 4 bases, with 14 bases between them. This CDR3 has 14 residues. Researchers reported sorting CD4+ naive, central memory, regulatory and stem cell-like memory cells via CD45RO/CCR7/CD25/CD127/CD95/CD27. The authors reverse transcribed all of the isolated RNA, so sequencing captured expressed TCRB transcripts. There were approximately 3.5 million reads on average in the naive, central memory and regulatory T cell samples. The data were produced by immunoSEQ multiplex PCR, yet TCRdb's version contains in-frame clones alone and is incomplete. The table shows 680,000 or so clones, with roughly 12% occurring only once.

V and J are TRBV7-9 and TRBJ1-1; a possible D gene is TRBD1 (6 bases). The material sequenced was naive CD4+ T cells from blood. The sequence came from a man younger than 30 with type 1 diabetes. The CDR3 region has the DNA TGTGCCAGCAGCCCACAGGGTGGGATCACTGAAGCTTTCTTT. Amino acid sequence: CASSPQGGITEAFF.